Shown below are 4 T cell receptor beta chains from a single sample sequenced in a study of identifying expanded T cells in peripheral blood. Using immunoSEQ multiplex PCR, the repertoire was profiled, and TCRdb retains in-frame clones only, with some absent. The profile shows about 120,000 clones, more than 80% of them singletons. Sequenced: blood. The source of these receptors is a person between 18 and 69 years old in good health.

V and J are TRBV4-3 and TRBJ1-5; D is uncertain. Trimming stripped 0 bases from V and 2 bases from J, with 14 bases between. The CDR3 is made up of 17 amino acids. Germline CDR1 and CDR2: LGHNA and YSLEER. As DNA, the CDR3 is TGCGCCAGCAGCCAAGATCTCGATTTCAGTGGCAATCAGCCCCAGCATTTT. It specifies CASSQDLDFSGNQPQHF.

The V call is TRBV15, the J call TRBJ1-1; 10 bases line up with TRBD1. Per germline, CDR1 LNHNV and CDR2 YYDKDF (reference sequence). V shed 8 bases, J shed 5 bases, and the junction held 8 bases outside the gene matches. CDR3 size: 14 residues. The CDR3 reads CATRGQGVRTEAFF. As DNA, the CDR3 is TGTGCCACCCGTGGACAGGGGGTTAGGACTGAAGCTTTCTTT.

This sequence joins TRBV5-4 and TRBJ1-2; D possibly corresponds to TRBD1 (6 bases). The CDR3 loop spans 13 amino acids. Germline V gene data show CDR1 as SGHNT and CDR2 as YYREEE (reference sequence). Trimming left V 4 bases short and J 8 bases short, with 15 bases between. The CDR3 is CASSPRGGWGYTF. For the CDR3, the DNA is TGTGCCAGCAGCCCCCGGGGGGGCTGGGGCTACACCTTC.

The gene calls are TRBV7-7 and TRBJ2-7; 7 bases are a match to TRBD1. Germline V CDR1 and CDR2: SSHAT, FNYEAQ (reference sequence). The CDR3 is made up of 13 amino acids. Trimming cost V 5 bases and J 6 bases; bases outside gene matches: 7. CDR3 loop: CASSSRDSGEQYF. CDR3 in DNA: TGTGCCAGCAGCAGCCGGGACAGTGGCGAGCAGTACTTC.